The 10 T cell receptor beta chains reported below all come from one sample, sequenced in a study of PD-1 blockade in classical Hodgkin lymphoma. Relapse was seen in all patients after autologous stem cell transplantation, and brentuximab vedotin exposure was variable. The repertoire was sequenced with immunoSEQ multiplex PCR; TCRdb's copy has only in-frame clones and lacks some. Of over 15,000 clones in the sample, approximately 90% are singletons; the top ten hold around 13%. Source: peripheral blood mononuclear cells (PBMCs), taken before the second cycle of nivolumab. The receptors stem from a human donor with classical Hodgkin lymphoma.

The chain combines TRBV5-1 with TRBJ1-2; the D is unclear. V lost 0 bases to trimming and J lost 8 bases, with 11 bases between them. The germline V gene has CDR1 SGHRS and CDR2 YFSETQ. This CDR3 comprises 13 residues. As DNA, the CDR3 is TGCGCCAGCAGCTTGGAAGGGAGATACGGCTACACCTTC. Translation gives CASSLEGRYGYTF. The variable domain in full, with the rest retrieved from reference TRBV5-1 and TRBJ1-2, is KAGVTQTPRYLIKTRGQQVTLSCSPISGHRSVSWYQQTPGQGLQFLFEYFSETQRNKGNFPGRFSGRQFSNSRSEMNVSTLELGDSALYLCASSLEGRYGYTFGSGTRLTVV.

This clone was observed a few times. The gene calls are TRBV6-1 and TRBJ1-2; 9 nucleotides align to TRBD1. Trimming at V came to 2 bases and at J to 5 bases, leaving 6 bases not matched to a gene. Germline CDR1 and CDR2: MNHNS and SASEGT. This CDR3 has 15 residues. Written as DNA, the CDR3 is TGTGCCAGCAGTGAATTCGGGACAGGGCTTTATGGCTACACCTTC. It specifies CASSEFGTGLYGYTF.

This clone occurred a few times. This sample also contains other DNA sequences that code for the same CDR3. V is TRBV5-1 and J is TRBJ1-2, with no clear D. The germline V and J ends were trimmed by 0 bases and 1 base, with 7 bases remaining between them. Per the germline V gene, CDR1 is SGHRS and CDR2 is YFSETQ. The CDR3 spans 14 residues. CDR3: CASSLALGNYGYTF. The CDR3 DNA follows: TGCGCCAGCAGCTTGGCCCTGGGTAACTATGGCTACACCTTC.

This clone was found a few times. The chain couples TRBV5-4 to TRBJ2-7; unclear D gene. Germline-derived CDR1 and CDR2 are SGHNT and YYREEE (reference sequence). This CDR3 has 12 residues. V gave up 3 bases and J gave up 2 bases, with 6 bases separating them. The CDR3 DNA reads TGTGCCAGCAGCTCTGCAGCCTACGAGCAGTACTTC. This translates into CASSSAAYEQYF.

In this sample, this clone turned up a few times. V usage is TRBV7-9 and J usage is TRBJ1-1; D call uncertain. V was clipped by 2 bases and J by 2 bases, with 6 bases between them. The germline V gene encodes CDR1 SEHNR and CDR2 FQNEAQ (reference sequence). CDR3 size: 13 residues. The CDR3, as DNA: TGTGCCAGCAGCTTAATGACTAACACTGAAGCTTTCTTT. Protein sequence: CASSLMTNTEAFF.

This chain links TRBV5-1 with TRBJ1-1, with D maybe TRBD1 (5 bases). CDR1 is SGHRS, CDR2 YFSETQ, per germline. The germline V and J ends were trimmed by 1 base and 11 bases, with 18 bases remaining between them. This CDR3 comprises 14 residues. The DNA of the CDR3 is TGCGCCAGCAGCTTGCATGTAGGGACGCAGGAGGCTTTCTTT. This sequence encodes CASSLHVGTQEAFF.

The gene calls are TRBV5-1 and TRBJ1-1, with D unresolved. With 4 bases removed from V and 4 bases from J, the gap between germline ends came to 14 bases. The CDR3 is made up of 14 amino acids. Per the germline V gene, CDR1 is SGHRS and CDR2 is YFSETQ. CDR3 residues: CASSPRTGSTEAFF. The CDR3 DNA reads as TGCGCCAGCAGCCCGAGGACGGGTAGCACTGAAGCTTTCTTT.

A note on this clone: One end of the junction fails to match germline, which may point to a read error. This chain joins TRBV5-5 and TRBJ1-2; 7 nucleotides line up with TRBD1. The germline V gene has CDR1 SGHKS and CDR2 YYEKEE (reference sequence). The CDR3 runs to 14 residues. The CDR3 is CASSDGQDGTVHLF. DNA of the CDR3: TGTGCCAGCAGCGACGGACAGGACGGCACCGTCCACCTCTTC.

This chain connects TRBV4-2 to TRBJ2-5; 7 bases match TRBD2. Germline V gives CDR1 LGHNA, CDR2 YNFKEQ. The CDR3 runs to 16 residues. V trimming: 0 bases; J trimming: 5 bases; junction bases outside the gene matches: 9. CDR3 DNA sequence: TGTGCCAGCAGCCAAGAATCTCGCGGGGGAGGGGAGACCCAGTACTTC. Its translation: CASSQESRGGGETQYF.

The chain joins TRBV23-1 to TRBJ1-3, with a weak D call TRBD1 (6 bases). TRBV23-1 is marked as an open reading frame, function uncertain. The CDR3 spans 13 residues. The V and J ends lost 3 bases and 3 bases respectively, with 6 bases between them. The CDR3 nucleotides are TGCGCCAGCAGTCACAGGGGTGGAAACACCATATATTTT. This encodes CASSHRGGNTIYF.